Presented here are 32 T cell receptor beta chains from one specimen sequenced in a study of blood T cell repertoires in COVID-19 (dated by TCRdb to 2020 to 2022). The method was the immunoSEQ multiplex PCR assay. In TCRdb, the immuneACCESS table is reduced to in-frame sequences with V and J assigned. These tables do not hold every clone; where another copy was compared, an unresolved V gene accounts for under half, and the others remain unexplained. Recorded for this sample are hundreds of thousands of clones; around 87% of them occurred a single time. The ten largest clonotypes hold roughly 1.6% of the sample. Specimen: peripheral blood. These receptors all come from a woman between 40 and 55 years old who had recovered from COVID-19.

The J gene is TRBJ1-1, the V gene TRBV29-1; no definite D call. V lost 5 bases to trimming and J lost 4 bases, with 11 bases between them. CDR3 size: 12 residues. The germline gives CDR1 SQVTM, CDR2 ANQGSEA. The CDR3 DNA is TGCAGCGTTTCGCTGGGGAGCACTGAAGCTTTCTTT. It translates to CSVSLGSTEAFF.

V gene TRBV6-1 combines with J gene TRBJ1-2; 9 bases are a match to TRBD1. This CDR3 region has 15 residues. The V gene end was trimmed by 6 bases and the J gene end by 4 bases; junction bases not matched to a gene: 9. The V gene's germline CDR1 is MNHNS and CDR2 SASEGT. CDR3 in DNA: TGTGCCAGCAGGGCTAATGACAGGGGGTTCTATGGCTACACCTTC. Protein: CASRANDRGFYGYTF.

V is TRBV5-1 and J is TRBJ1-2; D ambiguous. This CDR3 region has 14 residues. Trimming removed 0 bases from V and 1 base from J, with 7 bases in between. The germline gives CDR1 SGHRS, CDR2 YFSETQ. The CDR3 nucleotides are TGCGCCAGCAGCTTGGTAGCCGATAACTATGGCTACACCTTC. Translating it yields CASSLVADNYGYTF.

V is TRBV18 and J is TRBJ2-3; 10 nucleotides align to TRBD1. In germline, CDR1 is KGHSH, CDR2 LQKENI. The CDR3 is made up of 15 amino acids. The V segment lost 0 bases and the J segment 5 bases; nucleotides outside the gene matches: 2. CDR3 sequence (DNA): TGTGCCAGCTCACCACCGACAGGGGGCCGAGATACGCAGTATTTT. Encoded protein: CASSPPTGGRDTQYF.

A single count supports this clone. V usage is TRBV5-4 and J usage is TRBJ2-3; the D gene is possibly TRBD2 (5 bases). This CDR3 region has 15 residues. V lost 0 bases to trimming and J lost 1 base, with 9 bases between them. Germline CDR1 SGHNT, CDR2 YYREEE (reference sequence). CDR3 coding DNA: TGTGCCAGCAGCTTGGACTTCGGGGGCACAGATACGCAGTATTTT. It specifies CASSLDFGGTDTQYF.

The J gene is TRBJ1-2, the V gene TRBV6-1; possibly TRBD1 for D (5 bases). Germline assignment: CDR1 MNHNS and CDR2 SASEGT. V lost 3 bases and J 2 bases, leaving 7 bases between the germline ends. This CDR3 comprises 13 residues. CDR3 residues: CASSETANYGYTF. CDR3 DNA sequence: TGTGCCAGCAGTGAGACAGCCAACTATGGCTACACCTTC.

This sequence joins TRBV24-1 and TRBJ2-5; tentatively, D is TRBD2 (5 bases). Trimming shortened V by 4 bases and J by 3 bases, and 8 bases separated the two germline ends. Germline V gene sequence: CDR1 KGHDR, CDR2 SFDVKD. This CDR3 is built from 13 residues. DNA for the CDR3: TGTGCCACCAGTGACATTAGCGAAGAGACCCAGTACTTC. This sequence encodes CATSDISEETQYF.

J is TRBJ2-3 and V is TRBV29-1; TRBD1 matches at 7 bases. J was trimmed by 3 bases and V by 7 bases; bases with no gene match: 10. The CDR3 is made up of 14 amino acids. Germline V gene data show CDR1 as SQVTM and CDR2 as ANQGSEA. CDR3 DNA: TGCAGCGCAGTTCGGGACAGAGAAACAGATACGCAGTATTTT. This gives the protein CSAVRDRETDTQYF.

This chain uses TRBV5-1 with TRBJ1-6; tentative D call: TRBD1 (5 bases). The CDR3 is 16 residues long. Germline V gene lookup returns CDR1 SGHRS and CDR2 YFSETQ. Trimming cost V 4 bases and J 7 bases, with 18 bases left between them. The CDR3 region is CASSARAAGLNSPLHF. CDR3 DNA: TGCGCCAGCAGCGCCCGGGCCGCGGGACTCAATTCACCCCTCCACTTT.

V is TRBV6-6 and J is TRBJ2-5; D is perhaps TRBD2 (5 bases). The length of the CDR3 is 15 residues. Between the trimmed V and J ends, which lost 2 bases and 2 bases, there was a span of 12 bases. Germline V lookup: CDR1 MNHNY, CDR2 SVGAGI (reference sequence). DNA for the CDR3: TGTGCCAGCAGTTACCCACATAGCGAACAAGAGACCCAGTACTTC. As protein: CASSYPHSEQETQYF.

The genes are TRBV5-1 and TRBJ2-3; 7 bases match TRBD1. V trimming: 4 bases; J trimming: 3 bases; junction bases outside the gene matches: 8. CDR3 length equals 15 residues. Looked up from germline, CDR1 is SGHRS and CDR2 is YFSETQ. The CDR3 coding sequence is TGCGCCAGCAGCCCCCTCGGACAGGTTACAGATACGCAGTATTTT. This gives the protein CASSPLGQVTDTQYF.

This clone came up a few times. The CDR3 DNA follows: TGCGCCAGCACCGCTGGGACAGGGGGCTGGTCACCCCTCCACTTT. This codes for CASTAGTGGWSPLHF. The V call is TRBV10-2, the J call TRBJ1-6, with 12 bases matching TRBD1. The CDR3 extends over 15 amino acids. Germline CDR1 reads WSHSY; CDR2 reads SAAADI. V was clipped by 7 bases and J by 10 bases; unmatched bases: 8.

The chain is built from TRBV19 and TRBJ1-3; a possible D gene is TRBD1 (5 bases). The CDR3 has 14 residues. The V end lost 2 bases, the J end lost 2 bases, and 7 bases lay between the germline ends. CDR1 is LNHDA, CDR2 SQIVND, per germline (reference sequence). The CDR3 DNA reads as TGTGCCAGTAGTATAACCAGGGCTGGAAACACCATATATTTT. It codes for CASSITRAGNTIYF.

The rearrangement links TRBV23-1 to TRBJ2-1, with 8 bases fitting TRBD2. TRBV23-1 is placed among ORFs of uncertain function. The CDR3 is made up of 16 amino acids. J lost 1 base, V lost 8 bases, and 10 bases had no gene match. The CDR3 spells CASGPQRGGSYNEQFF. The CDR3 coding sequence is TGCGCCAGCGGCCCGCAACGGGGGGGATCCTACAATGAGCAGTTCTTC.

The chain carries TRBV9 and TRBJ2-3; TRBD1 agrees at 7 bases. The CDR3 extends over 14 amino acids. Germline lookup yields CDR1 SGDLS and CDR2 YYNGEE. V trimming: 4 bases; J trimming: 3 bases; junction bases outside the gene matches: 5. The DNA for the CDR3 is TGTGCCAGCAGCCCCCAGACAGGGACAGATACGCAGTATTTT. As protein: CASSPQTGTDTQYF.

The CDR3 bases are TGTGCCTGGACCCGACAGGGGCCGCGGAGGCATGGCTACACCTTC. Protein: CAWTRQGPRRHGYTF. The chain joins TRBV30 to TRBJ1-2; 8 bases are a match to TRBD1. Trimming cost V 4 bases and J 6 bases; bases outside gene matches: 13. The CDR3 consists of 15 residues. CDR1 is GTSNPN and CDR2 is SVGIG in the germline V gene (reference sequence).

Of note for this clone: Different DNA sequences within this sample yield the same CDR3. This chain connects TRBV6-5 to TRBJ1-3; 8 bases map to TRBD1. The CDR3 covers 14 residues. CDR1 and CDR2 (germline): MNHEY, SVGAGI. J lost 2 bases, V lost 5 bases, and 2 bases had no gene match. The CDR3 loop reads CASSPQGAGNTIYF. CDR3 in DNA: TGTGCCAGCAGTCCACAGGGGGCTGGAAACACCATATATTTT.

The chain recombines TRBV6-2 or TRBV6-3 with TRBJ2-1; the D gene is possibly TRBD2 (7 bases). The CDR3 is 16 amino acids. V lost 6 bases to trimming and J lost 4 bases, with 19 bases between them. Germline values: CDR1 MNHEY, CDR2 SVGEGT. The CDR3 DNA sequence: TGTGCCAGCAGCCCGGGCGGGGGCGGGGCTTACAATGAGCAGTTCTTC. It yields the protein CASSPGGGGAYNEQFF.

This clone has a single count. The chain has TRBV19 and TRBJ2-2; 11 positions match TRBD2. The trim removed 5 bases at V and 2 bases at J, leaving 7 bases unmatched. The length of the CDR3 is 17 residues. The germline gives CDR1 LNHDA, CDR2 SQIVND (reference sequence). CDR3 sequence (DNA): TGTGCCAGTAGTCCCAGACTAGCGGGGTTCAACACCGGGGAGCTGTTTTTT. Amino acid sequence: CASSPRLAGFNTGELFF. Full variable domain (outside the CDR3, taken from reference TRBV19 and TRBJ2-2): DGGITQSPKYLFRKEGQNVTLSCEQNLNHDAMYWYRQDPGQGLRLIYYSQIVNDFQKGDIAEGYSVSREKKESFPLTVTSAQKNPTAFYLCASSPRLAGFNTGELFFGEGSRLTVL.

The chain recombines TRBV9 with TRBJ2-2; D not certain. Germline V gene data show CDR1 as SGDLS and CDR2 as YYNGEE. Trimming shortened V by 0 bases and J by 0 bases, and 6 bases separated the two germline ends. This CDR3 has 15 amino acids. The CDR3 loop reads CASSVVSANTGELFF. The CDR3 nucleotides are TGTGCCAGCAGCGTAGTGTCAGCGAACACCGGGGAGCTGTTTTTT.

The genes are TRBV6-8 and TRBJ2-1; 12 bases are shared with TRBD1. Unmatched junction bases numbered 6, after V lost 6 bases and J lost 6 bases. From germline, CDR1 is MNHGY and CDR2 SAAAGT. This CDR3 region has 15 residues. DNA for the CDR3: TGTGCCAGCAGGCGCCGGGACAGGGGGCGCAATGAGCAGTTCTTC. This encodes CASRRRDRGRNEQFF.

This chain links TRBV9 with TRBJ2-7, with D perhaps matching TRBD2 (5 bases). Trimming removed 4 bases from V and 7 bases from J, with 15 bases in between. The germline CDR1 and CDR2 sequences are SGDLS and YYNGEE. CDR3 length: 13 residues. This CDR3 reads CASSPFLTGEQYF. DNA for the CDR3: TGTGCCAGCAGCCCCTTTTTGACGGGGGAGCAGTACTTC.

CDR3 DNA sequence: TGTGCCAGCAGCTGGAGGGAGGACACTGAAGCTTTCTTT. This translates into CASSWREDTEAFF. V is TRBV7-9 and J is TRBJ1-1, with D unresolved. This CDR3 spans 13 amino acids. With 4 bases removed from V and 3 bases from J, the gap between germline ends came to 9 bases. From germline, CDR1 is SEHNR and CDR2 FQNEAQ (reference sequence). Complete variable domain (other parts from reference TRBV7-9 and TRBJ1-1): DTGVSQNPRHKITKRGQNVTFRCDPISEHNRLYWYRQTLGQGPEFLTYFQNEAQLEKSRLLSDRFSAERPKGSFSTLEIQRTEQGDSAMYLCASSWREDTEAFFGQGTRLTVV.

This chain uses TRBV7-7 with TRBJ2-1; D is possibly TRBD2 (5 bases). Germline V lookup: CDR1 SSHAT, CDR2 FNYEAQ (reference sequence). V was trimmed by 1 base and J by 6 bases, leaving 19 bases between them. The CDR3 covers 17 residues. Here the CDR3 reads CASSLGPPGVLGNEQFF. CDR3 DNA: TGTGCCAGCAGCTTAGGGCCTCCCGGGGTACTGGGCAATGAGCAGTTCTTC.

The genes are TRBV6-5 and TRBJ1-5, with a possible D match to TRBD1 (6 bases). This CDR3 contains 13 residues. Trimming pared 6 bases from V and 3 bases from J, leaving 9 bases between. Germline V gene data show CDR1 as MNHEY and CDR2 as SVGAGI. The CDR3 DNA reads as TGTGCCAGCAGCAGGGGCACCAATCAGCCCCAGCATTTT. Its protein product is CASSRGTNQPQHF.

This clone was seen only once. J is TRBJ1-1 and V is TRBV7-7; D not certain. V was pared by 5 bases and J by 4 bases, with 11 bases between. This CDR3 comprises 13 residues. Germline-derived CDR1 and CDR2 are SSHAT and FNYEAQ (reference sequence). In DNA, the CDR3 is TGTGCCAGCAGCCCAGTGATTGGCACTGAAGCTTTCTTT. Translating gives CASSPVIGTEAFF.

In regard to this clone: Additional DNA sequences in this sample encode the identical CDR3. The chain has TRBV9 and TRBJ1-3; D gene unclear. V was clipped by 5 bases and J by 4 bases, with 7 bases between them. CDR3 length: 12 residues. Germline values: CDR1 SGDLS, CDR2 YYNGEE. The CDR3 loop is CASSPRGNTIYF. The DNA of the CDR3 is TGTGCCAGCAGTCCCAGGGGAAACACCATATATTTT.

This clone was observed once. This chain joins TRBV30 and TRBJ1-5; 12 bases fit TRBD1. The CDR3 runs to 17 residues. Germline CDR1 is GTSNPN and CDR2 is SVGIG (reference sequence). The ends lost 0 bases at V and 6 bases at J; junction bases unmatched: 9. CDR3: CAWSVDSGTGGIQPQHF. The CDR3 coding sequence is TGTGCCTGGAGTGTAGATTCCGGGACAGGGGGCATTCAGCCCCAGCATTTT. Looking up the rest from reference TRBV30 and TRBJ1-5 gives the full variable domain: SQTIHQWPATLVQPVGSPLSLECTVEGTSNPNLYWYRQAAGRGLQLLFYSVGIGQISSEVPQNLSASRPQDRQFILSSKKLLLSDSGFYLCAWSVDSGTGGIQPQHFGDGTRLSIL.

This clone was picked up a small number of times. V and J are TRBV3-1 (or the pseudogene TRBV3-2) and TRBJ2-7, with 9 bases lining up with TRBD2. The CDR3 sequence is 16 residues long. From germline, CDR1 is LGHDT and CDR2 YNNKEL (reference sequence). Trimming removed 4 bases from V and 1 base from J; junction bases left unmatched: 8. The CDR3 nucleotides are TGTGCCAGCAGCCGGAAGGGGAGCGGGGGGTCCTACGAGCAGTACTTC. Amino acid sequence: CASSRKGSGGSYEQYF.

The chain employs TRBV2 and TRBJ2-7; maybe TRBD1 (5 bases). CDR3 length: 13 residues. V was pared by 3 bases and J by 6 bases, with 12 bases between. CDR1 is SNHLY, CDR2 FYNNEI, per germline. For the CDR3, the DNA is TGTGCCAGCAGTGAGGGGCAGACCGGCGAGCAGTACTTC. Translated, it gives CASSEGQTGEQYF.

The chain recombines TRBV3-1 (or the pseudogene TRBV3-2) with TRBJ2-7, with a weak D call TRBD2 (5 bases). CDR1 is LGHDT and CDR2 is YNNKEL in the germline V gene (reference sequence). The length of the CDR3 is 15 residues. The V end was cut by 5 bases, the J end by 1 base, with 15 bases between. The CDR3 DNA sequence: TGTGCCAGCAGCTCCCTTACACGAGGGTCCTACGAGCAGTACTTC. Protein: CASSSLTRGSYEQYF.

The chain joins TRBV2 to TRBJ2-5, with 10 bases identical to TRBD2. V lost 3 bases to trimming and J lost 7 bases; unmatched junction nucleotides: 8. The CDR3 loop spans 15 amino acids. Germline V CDR1 and CDR2: SNHLY, FYNNEI. The CDR3: CASSEAELAGMTQYF. The CDR3 DNA is TGTGCCAGCAGTGAGGCAGAACTAGCGGGGATGACCCAGTACTTC.